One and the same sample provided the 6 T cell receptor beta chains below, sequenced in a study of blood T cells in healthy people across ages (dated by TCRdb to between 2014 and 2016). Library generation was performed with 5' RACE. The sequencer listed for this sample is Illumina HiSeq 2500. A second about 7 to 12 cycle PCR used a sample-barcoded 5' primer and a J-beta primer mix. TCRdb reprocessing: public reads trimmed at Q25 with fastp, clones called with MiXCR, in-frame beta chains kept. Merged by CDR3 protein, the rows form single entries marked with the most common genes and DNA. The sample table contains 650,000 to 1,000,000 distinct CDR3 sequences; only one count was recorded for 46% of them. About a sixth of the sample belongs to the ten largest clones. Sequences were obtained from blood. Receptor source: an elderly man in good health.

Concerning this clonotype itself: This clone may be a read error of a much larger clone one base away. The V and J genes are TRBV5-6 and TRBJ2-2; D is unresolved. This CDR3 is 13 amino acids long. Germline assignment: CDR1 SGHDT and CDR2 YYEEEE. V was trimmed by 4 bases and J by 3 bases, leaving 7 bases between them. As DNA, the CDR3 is TGTGCCAGCAGCCGCTGGGACACCGGGGAGCTGTTTTTT. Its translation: CASSRWDTGELFF.

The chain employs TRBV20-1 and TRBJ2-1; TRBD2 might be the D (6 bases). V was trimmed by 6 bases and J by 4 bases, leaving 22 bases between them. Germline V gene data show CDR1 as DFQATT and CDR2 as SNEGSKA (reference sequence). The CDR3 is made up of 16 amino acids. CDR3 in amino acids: CSAEVGLPTKYNEQFF. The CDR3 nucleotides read TGCAGTGCCGAGGTGGGACTTCCGACGAAATACAATGAGCAGTTCTTC.

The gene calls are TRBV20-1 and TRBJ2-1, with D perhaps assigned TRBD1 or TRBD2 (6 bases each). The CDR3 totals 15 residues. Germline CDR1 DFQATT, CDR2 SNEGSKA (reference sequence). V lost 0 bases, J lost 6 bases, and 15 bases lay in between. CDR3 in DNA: TGCAGTGCTAGAGATGCGGGACAACGAGGCAATGAGCAGTTCTTC. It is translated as CSARDAGQRGNEQFF.

CDR3 coding DNA: TGTGCCAGCTCACCAAAGGCCGGAGATTCACCCCTCCACTTT. It specifies CASSPKAGDSPLHF. This chain links TRBV18 with TRBJ1-6; no firm D call. The CDR3 is 14 residues long. Germline V gene data show CDR1 as KGHSH and CDR2 as LQKENI. Between the trimmed V and J ends, which lost 2 bases and 8 bases, there was a span of 10 bases.

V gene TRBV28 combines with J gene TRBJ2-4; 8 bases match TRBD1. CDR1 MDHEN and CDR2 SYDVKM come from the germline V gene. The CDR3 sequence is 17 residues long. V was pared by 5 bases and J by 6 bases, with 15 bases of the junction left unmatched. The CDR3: CASSPFYAGGSGNIQYF. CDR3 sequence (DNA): TGTGCCAGCAGTCCCTTCTATGCAGGGGGCAGTGGAAACATTCAGTACTTC.

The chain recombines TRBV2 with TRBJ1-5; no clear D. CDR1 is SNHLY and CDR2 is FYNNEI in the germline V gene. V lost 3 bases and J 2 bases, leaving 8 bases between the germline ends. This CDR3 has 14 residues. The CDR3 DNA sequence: TGTGCCAGCAGTGACCCGGTTGGCAATCAGCCCCAGCATTTT. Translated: CASSDPVGNQPQHF.